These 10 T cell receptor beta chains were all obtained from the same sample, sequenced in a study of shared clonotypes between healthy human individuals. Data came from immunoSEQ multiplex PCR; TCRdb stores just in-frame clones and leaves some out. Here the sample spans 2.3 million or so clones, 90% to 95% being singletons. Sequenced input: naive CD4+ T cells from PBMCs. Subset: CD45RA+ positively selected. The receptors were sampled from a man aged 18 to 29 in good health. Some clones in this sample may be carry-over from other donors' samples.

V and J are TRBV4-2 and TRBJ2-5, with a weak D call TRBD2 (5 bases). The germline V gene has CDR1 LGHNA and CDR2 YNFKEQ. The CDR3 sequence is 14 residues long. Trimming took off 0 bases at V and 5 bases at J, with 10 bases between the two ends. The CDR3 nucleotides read TGTGCCAGCAGCCAAGAGTGGGAGCTGGAGACCCAGTACTTC. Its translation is CASSQEWELETQYF.

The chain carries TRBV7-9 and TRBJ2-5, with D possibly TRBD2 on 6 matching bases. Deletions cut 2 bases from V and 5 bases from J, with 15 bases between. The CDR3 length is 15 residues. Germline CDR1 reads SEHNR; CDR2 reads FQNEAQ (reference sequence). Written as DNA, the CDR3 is TGTGCCAGCAGCTTAATCCCGGGGGATGGGGAGACCCAGTACTTC. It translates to CASSLIPGDGETQYF.

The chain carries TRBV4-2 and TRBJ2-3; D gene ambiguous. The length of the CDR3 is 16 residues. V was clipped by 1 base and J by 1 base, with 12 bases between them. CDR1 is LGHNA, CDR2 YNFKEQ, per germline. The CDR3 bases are TGTGCCAGCAGCCAAGCGCCTCCTTCGGGCACAGATACGCAGTATTTT. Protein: CASSQAPPSGTDTQYF.

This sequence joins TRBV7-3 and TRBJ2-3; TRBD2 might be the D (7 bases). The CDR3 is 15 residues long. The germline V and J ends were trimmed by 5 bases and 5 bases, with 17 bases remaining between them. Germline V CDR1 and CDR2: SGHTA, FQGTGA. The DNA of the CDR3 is TGTGCCAGCAGCCAAGGGGGGGCTAGCGGAGATACGCAGTATTTT. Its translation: CASSQGGASGDTQYF. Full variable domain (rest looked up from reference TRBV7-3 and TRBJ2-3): GAGVSQTPSNKVTEKGKYVELRCDPISGHTALYWYRQSLGQGPEFLIYFQGTGAADDSGLPNDRFFAVRPEGSVSTLKIQRTERGDSAVYLCASSQGGASGDTQYFGPGTRLTVL.

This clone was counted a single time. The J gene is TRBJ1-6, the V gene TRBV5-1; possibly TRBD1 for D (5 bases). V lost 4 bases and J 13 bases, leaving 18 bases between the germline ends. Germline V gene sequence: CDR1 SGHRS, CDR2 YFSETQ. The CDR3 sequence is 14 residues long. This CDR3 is CASSEGPGGNPLHF. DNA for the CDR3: TGCGCCAGCAGCGAAGGACCCGGGGGGAATCCCCTCCACTTT. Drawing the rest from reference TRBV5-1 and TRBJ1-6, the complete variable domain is KAGVTQTPRYLIKTRGQQVTLSCSPISGHRSVSWYQQTPGQGLQFLFEYFSETQRNKGNFPGRFSGRQFSNSRSEMNVSTLELGDSALYLCASSEGPGGNPLHFGNGTRLTVT.

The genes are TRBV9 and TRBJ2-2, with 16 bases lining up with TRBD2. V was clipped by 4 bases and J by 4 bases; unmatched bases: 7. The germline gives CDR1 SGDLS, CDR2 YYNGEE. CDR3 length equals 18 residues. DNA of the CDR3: TGTGCCAGCAGCACCGGGACTAGCGGGAGGGAGGTCACCGGGGAGCTGTTTTTT. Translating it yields CASSTGTSGREVTGELFF.

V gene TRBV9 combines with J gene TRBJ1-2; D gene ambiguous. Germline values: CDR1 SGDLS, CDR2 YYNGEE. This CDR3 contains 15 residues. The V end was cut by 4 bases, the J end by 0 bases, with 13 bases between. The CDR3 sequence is CASSPRERSNYGYTF. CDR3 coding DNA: TGTGCCAGCAGCCCCCGGGAGAGGTCTAACTATGGCTACACCTTC.

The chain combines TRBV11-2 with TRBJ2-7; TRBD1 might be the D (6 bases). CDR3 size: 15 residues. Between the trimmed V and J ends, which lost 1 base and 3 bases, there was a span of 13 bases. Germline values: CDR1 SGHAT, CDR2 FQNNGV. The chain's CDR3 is CASSLGPGVYYEQYF. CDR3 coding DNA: TGTGCCAGCAGCTTAGGACCAGGGGTTTACTACGAGCAGTACTTC.

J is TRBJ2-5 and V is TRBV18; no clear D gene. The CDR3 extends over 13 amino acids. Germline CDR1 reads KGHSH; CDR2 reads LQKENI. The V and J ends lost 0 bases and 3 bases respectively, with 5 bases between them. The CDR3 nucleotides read TGTGCCAGCTCACCACCGGTGGAAGAGACCCAGTACTTC. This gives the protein CASSPPVEETQYF.

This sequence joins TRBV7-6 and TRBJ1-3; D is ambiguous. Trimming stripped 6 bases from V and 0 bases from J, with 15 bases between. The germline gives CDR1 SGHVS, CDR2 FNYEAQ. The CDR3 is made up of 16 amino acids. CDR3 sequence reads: CASRAMGGYSGNTIYF. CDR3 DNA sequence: TGTGCCAGCAGGGCGATGGGAGGGTACTCTGGAAACACCATATATTTT.